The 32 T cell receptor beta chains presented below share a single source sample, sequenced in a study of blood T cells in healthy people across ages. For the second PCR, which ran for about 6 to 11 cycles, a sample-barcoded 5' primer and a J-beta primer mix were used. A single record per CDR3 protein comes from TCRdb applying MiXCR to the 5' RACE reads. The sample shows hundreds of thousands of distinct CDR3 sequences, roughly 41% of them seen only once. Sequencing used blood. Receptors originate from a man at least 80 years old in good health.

The CDR3 DNA reads TGCGCCAGCAGCTTGCCAGCAGGGACGAACACCGGGGAGCTGTTTTTT. Translated: CASSLPAGTNTGELFF. The chain recombines TRBV5-1 with TRBJ2-2, with D possibly being TRBD1 (5 bases). Between the trimmed V and J ends, which lost 1 base and 0 bases, there was a span of 10 bases. CDR3 size: 16 residues. In germline, CDR1 is SGHRS, CDR2 YFSETQ.

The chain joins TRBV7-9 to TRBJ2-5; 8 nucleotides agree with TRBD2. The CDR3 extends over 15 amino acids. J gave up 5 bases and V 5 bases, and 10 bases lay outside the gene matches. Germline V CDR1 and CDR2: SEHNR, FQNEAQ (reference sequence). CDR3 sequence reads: CASSPGLEVRETQYF. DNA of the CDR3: TGTGCCAGCAGCCCGGGACTAGAGGTCAGGGAGACCCAGTACTTC.

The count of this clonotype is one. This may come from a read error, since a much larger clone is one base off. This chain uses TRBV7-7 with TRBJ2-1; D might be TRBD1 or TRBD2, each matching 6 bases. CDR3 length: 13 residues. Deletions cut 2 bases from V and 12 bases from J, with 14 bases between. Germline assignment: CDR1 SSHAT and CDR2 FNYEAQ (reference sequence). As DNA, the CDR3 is TGTGCCAGCAGCTTATGGGGGGCAGATGGGCAGTTCTTC. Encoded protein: CASSLWGADGQFF. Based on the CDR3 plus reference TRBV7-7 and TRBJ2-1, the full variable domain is GAGVSQSPRYKVTKRGQDVTLRCDPISSHATLYWYQQALGQGPEFLTYFNYEAQPDKSGLPSDRFSAERPEGSISTLTIQRTEQRDSAMYRCASSLWGADGQFFGPGTRLTVL.

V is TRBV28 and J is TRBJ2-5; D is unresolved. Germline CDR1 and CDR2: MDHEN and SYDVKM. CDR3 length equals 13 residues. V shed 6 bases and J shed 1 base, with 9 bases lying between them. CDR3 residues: CASSTGSQETQYF. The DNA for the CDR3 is TGTGCCAGCAGCACCGGGTCCCAAGAGACCCAGTACTTC.

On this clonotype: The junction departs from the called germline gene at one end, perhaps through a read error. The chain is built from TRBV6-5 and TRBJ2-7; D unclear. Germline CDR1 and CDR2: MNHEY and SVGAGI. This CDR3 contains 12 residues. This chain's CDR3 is CASPKVAYERYF. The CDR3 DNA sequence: TGTGCCAGTCCGAAGGTGGCCTACGAGCGGTACTTC.

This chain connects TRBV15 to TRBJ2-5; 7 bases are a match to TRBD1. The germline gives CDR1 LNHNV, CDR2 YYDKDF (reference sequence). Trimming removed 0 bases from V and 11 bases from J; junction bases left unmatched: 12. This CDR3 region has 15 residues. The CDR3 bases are TGTGCCACCAGCAGAGAACAGGGGAAATACAATGAGCAGTACTTC. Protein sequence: CATSREQGKYNEQYF. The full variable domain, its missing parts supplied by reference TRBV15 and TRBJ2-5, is DAMVIQNPRYQVTQFGKPVTLSCSQTLNHNVMYWYQQKSSQAPKLLFHYYDKDFNNEADTPDNFQSRRPNTSFCFLDIRSPGLGDTAMYLCATSREQGKYNEQYFGPGTRLLVL.

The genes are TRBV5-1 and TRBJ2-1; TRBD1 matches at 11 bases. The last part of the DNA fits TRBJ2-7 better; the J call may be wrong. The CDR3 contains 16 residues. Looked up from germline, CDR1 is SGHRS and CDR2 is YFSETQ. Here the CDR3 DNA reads TGCGCCAGCAGCAGGACAGGGGGCAGTGCCTACAATGAGCAGTACTTC. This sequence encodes CASSRTGGSAYNEQYF.

CDR3 protein: CASGYGQRSGKHF. CDR3 nucleotide sequence: TGTGCCAGCGGATACGGACAGCGTAGTGGGAAGCATTTT. V usage is TRBV6-2 or TRBV6-3 and J usage is TRBJ1-5; D is possibly TRBD1 (6 bases). Germline-derived CDR1 and CDR2 are MNHEY and SVGEGT. The CDR3 has 13 residues. The V and J ends lost 8 bases and 14 bases respectively, with 22 bases between them.

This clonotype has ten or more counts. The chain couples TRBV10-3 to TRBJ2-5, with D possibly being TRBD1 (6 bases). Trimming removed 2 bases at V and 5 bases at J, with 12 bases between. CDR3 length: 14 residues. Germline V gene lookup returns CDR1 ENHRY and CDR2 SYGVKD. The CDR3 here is CAISEQGPLETQYF. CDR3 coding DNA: TGTGCCATCAGTGAGCAGGGGCCCCTCGAGACCCAGTACTTC.

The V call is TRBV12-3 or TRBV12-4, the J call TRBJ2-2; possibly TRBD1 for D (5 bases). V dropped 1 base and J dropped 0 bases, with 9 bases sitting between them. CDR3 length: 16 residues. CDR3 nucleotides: TGTGCCAGCAGTTTAGGGGGCCGCGCGAACACCGGGGAGCTGTTTTTT. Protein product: CASSLGGRANTGELFF.

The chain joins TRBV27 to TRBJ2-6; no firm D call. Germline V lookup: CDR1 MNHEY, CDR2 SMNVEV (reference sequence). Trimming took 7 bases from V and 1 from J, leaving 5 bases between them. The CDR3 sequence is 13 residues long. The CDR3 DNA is TGTGCCAGCACCACTTCTGGGGCCAACGTCCTGACTTTC. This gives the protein CASTTSGANVLTF.

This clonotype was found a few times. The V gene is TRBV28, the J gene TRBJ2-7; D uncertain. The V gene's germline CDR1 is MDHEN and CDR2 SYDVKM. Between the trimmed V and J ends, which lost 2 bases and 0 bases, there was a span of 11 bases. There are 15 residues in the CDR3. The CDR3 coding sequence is TGTGCCAGCAGTTTACTGGCCAGATCCTCCTACGAGCAGTACTTC. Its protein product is CASSLLARSSYEQYF.

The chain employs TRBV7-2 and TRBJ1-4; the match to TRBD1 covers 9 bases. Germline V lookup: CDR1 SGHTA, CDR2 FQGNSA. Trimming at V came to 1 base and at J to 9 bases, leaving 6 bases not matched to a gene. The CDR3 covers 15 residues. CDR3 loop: CASSLVGTGSKKLFF. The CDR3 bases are TGTGCCAGCAGCTTAGTGGGGACAGGGAGTAAAAAACTGTTTTTT.

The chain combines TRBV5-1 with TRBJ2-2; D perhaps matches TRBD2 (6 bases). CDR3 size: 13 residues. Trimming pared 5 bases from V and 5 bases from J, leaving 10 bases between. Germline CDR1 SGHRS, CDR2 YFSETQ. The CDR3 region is CASRIAVTGELFF. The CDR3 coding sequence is TGCGCCAGCAGGATAGCGGTAACCGGGGAGCTGTTTTTT. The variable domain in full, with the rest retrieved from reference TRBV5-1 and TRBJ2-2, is KAGVTQTPRYLIKTRGQQVTLSCSPISGHRSVSWYQQTPGQGLQFLFEYFSETQRNKGNFPGRFSGRQFSNSRSEMNVSTLELGDSALYLCASRIAVTGELFFGEGSRLTVL.

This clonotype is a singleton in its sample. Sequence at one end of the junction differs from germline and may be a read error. The CDR3 coding sequence is TGTGCCAGCACCGCAAACAGAGGACTCACAGATACGCGGTATTTT. Amino acids: CASTANRGLTDTRYF. The J gene is TRBJ2-3, the V gene TRBV7-3, with TRBD2 as a possible D gene (5 bases). Germline lookup yields CDR1 SGHTA and CDR2 FQGTGA. The CDR3 loop spans 15 amino acids.

The CDR3 bases are TGCAGTGCTAGAGAGATCAACACAGATACGCAGTATTTT. It encodes CSAREINTDTQYF. This sequence joins TRBV20-1 and TRBJ2-3; D remains unclear. This CDR3 is built from 13 residues. Trimming pared 0 bases from V and 2 bases from J, leaving 6 bases between. Germline V lookup: CDR1 DFQATT, CDR2 SNEGSKA (reference sequence).

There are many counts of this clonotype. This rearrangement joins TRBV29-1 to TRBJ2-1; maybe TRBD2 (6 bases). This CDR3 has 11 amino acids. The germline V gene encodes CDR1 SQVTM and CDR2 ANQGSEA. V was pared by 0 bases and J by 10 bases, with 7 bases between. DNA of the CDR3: TGCAGCGTTGAAGAGGGGAGGGAGCAGTTCTTC. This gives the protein CSVEEGREQFF.

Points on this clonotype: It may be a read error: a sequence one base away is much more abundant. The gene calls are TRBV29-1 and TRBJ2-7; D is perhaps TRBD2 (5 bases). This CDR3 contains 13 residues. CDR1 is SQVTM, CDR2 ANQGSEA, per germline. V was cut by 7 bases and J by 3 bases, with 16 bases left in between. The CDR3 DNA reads TGCAGCGGCGCCCAAACTAGTTTCTACGAGCAGTACTTC. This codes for CSGAQTSFYEQYF.

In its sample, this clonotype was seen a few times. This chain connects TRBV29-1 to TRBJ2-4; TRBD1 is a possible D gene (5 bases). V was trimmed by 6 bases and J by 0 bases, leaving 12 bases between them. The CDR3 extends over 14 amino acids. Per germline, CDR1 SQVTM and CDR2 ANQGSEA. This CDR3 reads CSVAQGVAKNIQYF. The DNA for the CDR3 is TGCAGCGTCGCCCAAGGGGTAGCCAAAAACATTCAGTACTTC.

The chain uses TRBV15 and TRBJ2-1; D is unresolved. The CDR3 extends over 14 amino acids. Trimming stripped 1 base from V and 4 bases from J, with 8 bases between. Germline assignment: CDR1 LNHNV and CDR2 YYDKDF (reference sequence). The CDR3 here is CATSRAGKYNEQFF. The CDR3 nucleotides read TGTGCCACCAGCAGAGCTGGCAAATACAATGAGCAGTTCTTC.

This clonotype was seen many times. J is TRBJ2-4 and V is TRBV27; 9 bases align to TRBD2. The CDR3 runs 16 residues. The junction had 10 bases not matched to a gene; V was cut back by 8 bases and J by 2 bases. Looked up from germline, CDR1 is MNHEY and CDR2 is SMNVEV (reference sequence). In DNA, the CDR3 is TGTGCCAGCTGGCCGCGGGAGGGCCGGTCCAAAAACATTCAGTACTTC. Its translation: CASWPREGRSKNIQYF.

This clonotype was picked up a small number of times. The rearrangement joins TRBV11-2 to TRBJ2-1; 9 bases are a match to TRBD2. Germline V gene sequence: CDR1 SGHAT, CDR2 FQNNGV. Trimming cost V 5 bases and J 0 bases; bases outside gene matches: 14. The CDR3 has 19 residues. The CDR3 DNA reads TGTGCCAGCAGCCCACCCCGAGGTAGCGGGAGAAGCTCCTACAATGAGCAGTTCTTC. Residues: CASSPPRGSGRSSYNEQFF.

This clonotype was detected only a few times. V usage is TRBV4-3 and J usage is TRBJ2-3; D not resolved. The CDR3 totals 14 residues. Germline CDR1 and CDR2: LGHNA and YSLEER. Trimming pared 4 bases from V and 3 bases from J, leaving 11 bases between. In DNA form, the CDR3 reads TGCGCCAGCAGCCCCGAGCTCCGAACAGATACGCAGTATTTT. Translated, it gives CASSPELRTDTQYF.

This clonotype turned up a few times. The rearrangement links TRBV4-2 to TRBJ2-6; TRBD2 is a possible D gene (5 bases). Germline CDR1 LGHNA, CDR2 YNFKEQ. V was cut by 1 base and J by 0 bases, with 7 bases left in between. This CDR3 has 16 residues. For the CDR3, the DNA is TGTGCCAGCAGCCAAGGGGGAGACTCTGGGGCCAACGTCCTGACTTTC. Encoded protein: CASSQGGDSGANVLTF.

CDR3 bases: TGTGCCAGCAGCGCCCGGGAGACCAGCTACGAGCAGTACTTC. Translation gives CASSARETSYEQYF. The chain employs TRBV7-8 and TRBJ2-5; possible D gene TRBD2, 6 bases. The better agreement between TRBJ2-7 and the DNA end casts doubt on the J call. CDR3 length: 14 residues. Germline CDR1 is SGHVS and CDR2 is FQNEAQ.

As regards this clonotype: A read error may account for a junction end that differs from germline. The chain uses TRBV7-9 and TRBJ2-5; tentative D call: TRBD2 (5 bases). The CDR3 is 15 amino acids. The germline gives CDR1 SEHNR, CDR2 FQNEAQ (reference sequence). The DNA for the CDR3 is TGTGCCGGCAGCTCGCGGGCCAACGCCGGGGAGACCCAGTACTTC. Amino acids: CAGSSRANAGETQYF. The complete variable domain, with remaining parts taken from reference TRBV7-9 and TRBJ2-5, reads DTGVSQNPRHKITKRGQNVTFRCDPISEHNRLYWYRQTLGQGPEFLTYFQNEAQLEKSRLLSDRFSAERPKGSFSTLEIQRTEQGDSAMYLCAGSSRANAGETQYFGPGTRLLVL.

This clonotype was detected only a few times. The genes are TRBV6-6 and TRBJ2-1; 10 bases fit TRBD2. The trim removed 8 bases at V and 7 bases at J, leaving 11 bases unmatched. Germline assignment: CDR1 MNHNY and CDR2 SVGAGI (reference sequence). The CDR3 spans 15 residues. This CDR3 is CASFERGGRRNEQFF. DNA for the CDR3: TGTGCCAGCTTCGAGCGGGGGGGCCGGAGAAATGAGCAGTTCTTC.

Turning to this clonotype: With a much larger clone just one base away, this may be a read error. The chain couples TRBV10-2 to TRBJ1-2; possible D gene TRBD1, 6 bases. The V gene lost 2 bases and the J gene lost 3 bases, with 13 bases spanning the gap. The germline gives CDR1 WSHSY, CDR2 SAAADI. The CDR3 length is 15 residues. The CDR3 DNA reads TGCGCCAGCAGTGAGGCGACAGGACGGGACTATGGCTACACCTTC. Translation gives CASSEATGRDYGYTF.

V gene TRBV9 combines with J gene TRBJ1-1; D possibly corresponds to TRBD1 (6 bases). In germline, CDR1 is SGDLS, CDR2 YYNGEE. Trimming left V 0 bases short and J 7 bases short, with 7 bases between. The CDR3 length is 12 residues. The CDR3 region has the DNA TGTGCCAGCAGCGTAGTAGGGGGTGAAGCTTTCTTT. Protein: CASSVVGGEAFF.

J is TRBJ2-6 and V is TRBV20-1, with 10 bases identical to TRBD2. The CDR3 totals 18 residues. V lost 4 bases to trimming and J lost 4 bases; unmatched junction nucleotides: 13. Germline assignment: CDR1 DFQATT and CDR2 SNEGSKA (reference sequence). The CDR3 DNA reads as TGCAGTGCTAATAATCTAGCGGGAGCTGATGGCGGGGCCAACGTCCTGACTTTC. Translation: CSANNLAGADGGANVLTF.

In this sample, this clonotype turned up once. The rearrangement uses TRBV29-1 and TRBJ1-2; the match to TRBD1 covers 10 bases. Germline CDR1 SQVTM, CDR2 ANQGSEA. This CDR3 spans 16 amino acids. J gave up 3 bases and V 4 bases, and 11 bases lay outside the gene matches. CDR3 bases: TGCAGCGTTGGGGCCACCACCGGGACAGGGGACTATGGCTACACCTTC. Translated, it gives CSVGATTGTGDYGYTF. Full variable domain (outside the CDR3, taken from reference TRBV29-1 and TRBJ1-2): SAVISQKPSRDICQRGTSLTIQCQVDSQVTMMFWYRQQPGQSLTLIATANQGSEATYESGFVIDKFPISRPNLTFSTLTVSNMSPEDSSIYLCSVGATTGTGDYGYTFGSGTRLTVV.

The CDR3 DNA sequence: TGTGCCAGCAGCGGGTTCTCTGGGGCCAACGTCCTGACTTTC. It yields the protein CASSGFSGANVLTF. The V gene is TRBV25-1, the J gene TRBJ2-6; D call uncertain. Between the trimmed V and J ends, which lost 6 bases and 0 bases, there was a span of 6 bases. The germline CDR1 and CDR2 sequences are MGHDK and SYGVNS. The CDR3 extends over 14 amino acids.